This note documents a single T cell receptor beta chain sequence. This clone was recorded a few times. The target of this receptor is not known. The input lacks base qualities; no much larger clone sits a single base away. This entry is derived from a study of cytomegalovirus exposure and HLA in healthy donors (dated by TCRdb to 2017 to 2019). A note on the overall study: In an earlier analysis of approximately 640 of the donors, 276 Gb of sequence data and some 100 million unique TCR beta sequences from 180 million or so T cells were reported. An earlier analysis of approximately 580 of the donors used high-throughput TCR beta sequencing to judge whether each TCR beta V gene segment behaved as functional or pseudogenic. Both class I and class II loci were covered by HLA typing, at four-digit resolution. Roughly 320 gigabases of sequencing data and 70 million to 95 million unique TCR sequences made up an early release that covered approximately 620 HLA-typed donors. Using immunosequencing, the study profiled T cell repertoires from 640 or so subjects and related those repertoires to cytomegalovirus serostatus. Typing coverage varied by locus: roughly 620-640 donors for A, B, C, DRB1 and DQB1; some 520 for DQA1; over 600 for DPA1; more than 450 for DPB1. Several DR-DQ haplotypes were handled as single units for association and clustering because linkage in the cohort was strong. In a later genetic analysis, genome-wide SNP genotypes for about 55% of the 666 donors were used, and that subset was treated as a discovery cohort. The study aimed to test whether cataloging public T cell receptors could reveal signatures of past pathogen exposure. All discovery cohort repertoires had been generated using a single sequencing platform. Donor age, sex, ethnicity and CMV serostatus were compiled together with the repertoire data. High-throughput TCR immunosequencing, statistical association of individual TCRs with disease status, and machine learning were combined to predict cytomegalovirus infection status. In the later analysis, no new phenotypic data were used to find candidate immune exposures; instead, reliance was placed on TCR beta sequences and their occurrence across donors. A separate validation cohort of approximately 120 different subjects was used in addition to the 666-subject first cohort. In a later analysis, previously published TCR beta repertoires from 600 to 850 donors were re-analyzed and high-resolution HLA genotyping was added so that TCR occurrence patterns could be studied. On average, around 240,000 unique TCR beta nucleotide sequences were sequenced per donor among 398 genotyped donors of the cohort, with 15% to 20% of those sequences being non-productive. The genetic ancestry cluster associated with self-reported Caucasian donors included 81% of the 398 genotyped donors. Results the study describes overall, beyond this receptor: In a later analysis, several top co-occurrence clusters were reported to appear linked to parvovirus B19, influenza, CMV and Epstein-Barr virus. A later genetic analysis associated a missense DCLRE1C variant with V-gene and J-gene trimming of TCR beta chains, and an independent cohort replicated the association. In a later genetic analysis, fewer N-insertions in productive TCRs were reported among donors in an Asian-associated ancestry cluster than the roughly 710-donor mean. Compared with equally common non-associated chains, HLA-associated TCR beta chains in a later analysis were more clonally expanded and had lower generation probabilities. This cohort had only TCR beta chains sequenced, and the lack of alpha or paired-chain data limited which features could be detected. The sequencing pipeline was judged likely to have produced a cluster of highly shared sequence variants as a technical artifact. In both the original and validation cohorts, the classifier was reported to diagnose cytomegalovirus status with high specificity and sensitivity. An earlier analysis of 450 to 750 of the donors showed that most TCR beta V segments appeared in productive rearrangements either about 87% or about 30% of the time, which broadly matched IMGT annotations. In a later analysis, around 15,000 TCR beta sequences were associated with specific HLA alleles at a false discovery rate of 0.05. When HLA alleles, especially DR and DQ, strongly co-occurred, TCR associations were difficult to assign to individual alleles. In the study, some 180 TCR beta chains were listed as associated with cytomegalovirus. According to a later analysis, most CMV-associated TCR beta chains appeared to be HLA-restricted, and the HLA associations seemed to be driven largely by CMV exposure. In a later analysis, TCR association rates were found to vary across HLA loci, with the most associated TCRs seen for DRB1 alleles and the fewest for HLA-C alleles. Approximately 16 rarely observed V segments, including chromosome 9 orphons, were excluded from the earlier analysis of almost 600 of the donors because counts were too low. Linkage disequilibrium might explain the correlated functional status among segregating V segments, but an unknown experimental factor could not be excluded. A further reported finding was that TCR beta sequences accurately predicted the HLA-A and HLA-B alleles for most subjects in the first cohort. Most TCR sequences were observed very rarely across donors, whereas some public TCRs were present in many individuals. Presence/absence analyses assumed roughly uniform sequencing depth across donors, an assumption that may not hold. A few of the identified cytomegalovirus-associated TCR beta chains were confirmed in vitro to be specific for cytomegalovirus antigens. Some IMGT-functional V segments, including TRBV6-2 and TRBV6-3, could not be told apart with the 87-base-pair reads, so those segments were excluded. The authors suggested that the approach could potentially be extended to other disease states and immunological phenotypes. Immune exposure information for the cohort was limited to CMV serostatus. Because HLA typing was missing for some donors at each locus, association tests included only the typed subset.

Inclusive of the bounding cysteine and phenylalanine, the CDR3 is 14 residues long. Only the CDR3 part of the read is kept: 42 bases, read in frame from the first base. For CDR1 and CDR2, the germline V gene lists MDHEN and SYDVKM. The V end loses 3 bases and the J end loses 4 bases, and a stretch of 12 bases separates them. The protocol used for the library was the immunoSEQ multiplex PCR assay. The multiplex PCR relied on a mix of 60 forward primers for TCR Vbeta segments and 13 reverse primers for TCR Jbeta segments. The CDR3 region of rearranged TCR beta genes was amplified from genomic DNA with a multiplex PCR assay. Amplified TCR beta libraries were sequenced as 87-base-pair reads on the Illumina HiSeq System. The original methods were these. In a later analysis, around 80 million unique TCR beta chains were counted across the approximately 670 repertoires, and roughly 11 million of these chains were shared by at least two donors. To remove PCR and sequencing errors, raw reads were error-corrected and collapsed into unique sequences using a nearest-neighbor algorithm that merged closely related sequences. CDR3 sequences were aligned to IMGT reference sequences to assign V, D and J gene segments. For a sequence to be retained, at least a six-nucleotide match to both a V gene segment and a J gene segment was required. A rearrangement was called productive if the CDR3 had no stop codons and remained in frame with V and J, and every other rearrangement was called non-productive. CDR3 was defined by IMGT convention, running from the second conserved V-encoded cysteine to the conserved J-encoded phenylalanine. The earlier analysis of more than 450 of the donors excluded sequences that lacked an unambiguous match to a single V gene segment. In an earlier analysis of some 590 of the donors, a V segment was called functional when productive rearrangements were above 56.7%, and segregating when the standard deviation between donors exceeded 5%. A statistical classification framework was developed to diagnose cytomegalovirus status using the catalog of TCR beta chain sequences. In a later analysis, V and J genes were assigned by comparing TCR nucleotide sequences against IMGT/GENE-DB human TR gene sequences. Using the TCRdist pipeline, a later analysis assigned CDR3 sequences along with most-parsimonious VDJ recombination scenarios. In a later analysis, every TCR beta chain was defined by the combination of its CDR3 amino acid sequence and its V-gene family, and reads without a unique V-gene family were dropped. In a later analysis, 450 to 600 highly shared, low-generation-probability nucleotide sequences were removed to address suspected cross-contamination and a sequencing artifact. In a later analysis, a clonal expansion index was calculated for each public chain from normalized within-repertoire ranks of inferred template counts. A later analysis computed generation probabilities with a VDJ recombination model fitted to out-of-frame rearrangements, and checked the results against IGoR. Hypergeometric tests were used in a later analysis to score TCR-TCR, TCR-HLA and TCR-CMV co-occurrence, with a repertoire-size bias correction applied to the TCR pairs. False discovery rates were estimated in a later analysis by permuting HLA or CMV assignments 20 times. A later analysis grouped co-occurring TCRs with DBSCAN, adding TCRdist sequence similarity when clustering within HLA-allele-positive subsets. Repertoires with fewer than 30,000 or more than 120,000 public chains were left out of co-occurrence clustering, as were about five repertoires with anomalous nucleotide sharing. TCRdb retrieved this table from immuneACCESS and kept in-frame rearrangements only. Not all clones are present; in checked studies, unresolved V genes account for under half, and no reason is known for the remainder. That table supplies the V and J calls and clone size; D and trimming were determined from the DNA. This sample comprises roughly 190,000 clones, about four fifths of them detected only once. The ten largest account for more than 1.5% of the sample.

In total, fewer than 750 healthy bone marrow donors made up the cohort. Cohort members were all nominally healthy when sampled, although unrecorded immune exposures were likely present. The donor tested CMV seronegative, placing the donor among the 352 seronegative members of the cohort. Every donor gave a peripheral blood sample, and the peripheral blood mononuclear cells from that sample were used for TCR beta sequencing. The Qiagen DNeasy Blood Extraction Kit was used to extract genomic DNA from the blood cell samples. This chain joins TRBV28 to TRBJ2-5; a weak D assignment points to TRBD2 (7 bases agree). This sequence was found in a young man in good health and CMV-seronegative. The sample was PBMCs. The bases are TGTGCCAGCAGTTTCGGCGGGGGCCGAGAGACCCAGTACTTC. It encodes CASSFGGGRETQYF.